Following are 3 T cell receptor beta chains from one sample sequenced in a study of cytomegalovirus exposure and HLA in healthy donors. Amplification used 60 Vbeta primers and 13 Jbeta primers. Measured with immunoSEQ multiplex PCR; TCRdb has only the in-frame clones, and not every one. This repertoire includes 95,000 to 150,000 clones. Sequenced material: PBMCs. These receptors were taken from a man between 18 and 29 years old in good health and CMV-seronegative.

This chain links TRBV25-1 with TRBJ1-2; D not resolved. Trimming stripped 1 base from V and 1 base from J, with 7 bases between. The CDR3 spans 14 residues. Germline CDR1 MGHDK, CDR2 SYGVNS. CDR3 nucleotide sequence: TGTGCCAGCAGTGAATTTCGGGTTAACTATGGCTACACCTTC. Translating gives CASSEFRVNYGYTF.

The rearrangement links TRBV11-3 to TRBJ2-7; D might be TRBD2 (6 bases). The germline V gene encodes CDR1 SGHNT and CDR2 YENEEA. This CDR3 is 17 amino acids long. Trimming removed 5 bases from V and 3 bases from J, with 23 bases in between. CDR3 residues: CASSPRLETDLVYEQYF. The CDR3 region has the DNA TGTGCCAGCAGCCCTCGACTAGAAACGGATTTGGTCTACGAGCAGTACTTC.

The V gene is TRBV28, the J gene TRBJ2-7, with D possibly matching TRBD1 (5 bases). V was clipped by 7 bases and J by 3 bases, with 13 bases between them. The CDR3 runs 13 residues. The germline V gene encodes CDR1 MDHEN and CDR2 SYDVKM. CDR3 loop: CASMTVIGYEQYF. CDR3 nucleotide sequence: TGTGCCAGCATGACAGTCATCGGCTACGAGCAGTACTTC.